Listed below are T cell receptor beta chains from one sample, sequenced in a study of immune evolution from preneoplasia to lung adenocarcinoma. The method was immunoSEQ multiplex PCR; TCRdb's version includes in-frame clones alone and lacks a portion of them. Of fewer than 6,000 clones in the sample, about four fifths were seen once. Sequencing input: FFPE minimally invasive lung adenocarcinoma tissue. The receptors stem from a person aged 60-80 years with lung adenocarcinoma. CDR3s include the opening cysteine and the closing phenylalanine or tryptophan. A D gene is named only where the DNA matches it firmly. A row's size may be missing; if present it is once, few, many or a size class.

j_gene	abundance	d_gene	v_gene	CDR3nt	CDR3aa
TRBJ2-7	-	-	TRBV20-1	TGCAGGGCGAAAAGCGGAAACGAGCAGTACTTC	CRAKSGNEQYF
TRBJ2-1	few	TRBD1	TRBV16	TGTGCCAGCAGCCAATCAGGTCAGGGGGTCGATGAGCAGTTCTTC	CASSQSGQGVDEQFF
TRBJ2-7	-	TRBD1	TRBV30	TGTGCCTGTAATACAGGGGGCGCGGACGAGCAGTACTTC	CACNTGGADEQYF
TRBJ2-3	once	-	TRBV19	TGTGCCACCAAAGGGAGCGGGAGCACAGATACGCAGTATTTT	CATKGSGSTDTQYF
TRBJ2-7	once	TRBD1	TRBV27	TGTGCCAGCAGTCGGGGGCCGGACAGGGGTGGCGAGCAGTACTTC	CASSRGPDRGGEQYF
TRBJ2-1	-	TRBD1	TRBV29-1	TGCAGCGTTAGGACAGGGGGCTCGAATGAGCAATTCTTC	CSVRTGGSNEQFF
TRBJ2-7	few	TRBD2	TRBV2	TGTGCCAGCGGGGGGGACTCCTACGAGCAGTACTTC	CASGGDSYEQYF
TRBJ1-5	-	TRBD1	TRBV7-2	TGTGCCAGCAGCTTACTGGGACAGGCCAATCAGCCCCAGCATTTT	CASSLLGQANQPQHF
TRBJ2-5	-	-	TRBV11-2	TGTGCCAGCAGCTTAGATCATCACAGGCGAGAGACCCAGTACTTC	CASSLDHHRRETQYF
TRBJ1-4	-	-	TRBV19	TGTGCCAGTAGCCCATCACCGGTAGGAACTAATGAAAAACTGTTTTTT	CASSPSPVGTNEKLFF
TRBJ1-2	-	-	TRBV30	TGTGCCTATGAGAGGTATGGCTACACCTTC	CAYERYGYTF
TRBJ2-3	-	-	TRBV10-1	TGCGCCAGCAAATCTGCCACGGGTACGCAGTATTTT	CASKSATGTQYF
TRBJ1-5	large	TRBD1	TRBV2	TGTGCCAGCAGTGAAGAGGGGAGGGACAGAGAATTT	CASSEEGRDREF
TRBJ1-2	-	TRBD1	TRBV29-1	TGCAGCGGAGGGACAGGGGGGTATGGCTACACCTTC	CSGGTGGYGYTF
TRBJ1-1	-	TRBD1	TRBV14	TGTGCCAGCAGCCTGGGACAGGGCACTGAAGCTTTCTTT	CASSLGQGTEAFF
TRBJ1-5	-	-	TRBV6-1	TGTGCCAGCAGTGAAGCTATCTATCAGCCCCAGCATTTT	CASSEAIYQPQHF
TRBJ2-7	-	TRBD2	TRBV27	TGTGCCAGCAGTCCCCGGGTTAGCGGGGACGGCGAGCAGTACTTC	CASSPRVSGDGEQYF
TRBJ2-7	-	-	TRBV9	TGTGCCAGCAGCCCCCATGGGAGGACCTACGAGCAGTACTTC	CASSPHGRTYEQYF
TRBJ1-1	-	-	TRBV4-1	TGCGCCAGCAGCCAAGATCCCTCAGGTGCCCAGAACACTGAAGCTTTCTTT	CASSQDPSGAQNTEAFF
TRBJ2-5	few	-	TRBV7-2	TGTGCCAGCAGCCCTAACTTGGCAGGGCAAGAGACCCAGTACTTC	CASSPNLAGQETQYF
TRBJ2-4	-	-	TRBV30	TGTGCCTGGAGTGTAAAGACCCCCGGAGGGAACATTCAGTACTTC	CAWSVKTPGGNIQYF
TRBJ2-3	-	-	TRBV29-1	TGCAGCGTTGAATCCGGCACAGATACGCAGTATTTT	CSVESGTDTQYF
TRBJ2-2	-	-	TRBV6-5	TGTGCCAGCGGCCAGAGCACCGGGGAGCTGTTTTTT	CASGQSTGELFF
TRBJ2-7	few	-	TRBV7-8	TGTGCCAGCACTCGCAGATCCCGAGCCTACGAGCAGTACTTC	CASTRRSRAYEQYF
TRBJ2-5	-	-	TRBV10-2	TGCGCCAGCATTCCCGGGACTGAAGAGACCCAGTACTTC	CASIPGTEETQYF
TRBJ1-4	-	TRBD1	TRBV4-1	TGCGCCAGCAGCTTGCAGGGGGTAGGCGAAAAACTGTTTTTT	CASSLQGVGEKLFF
TRBJ2-5	-	TRBD1	TRBV29-1	TGCAGCGTTGAAGATAGAGACAGGGGTCAAGAGACCCAGTACTTC	CSVEDRDRGQETQYF
TRBJ1-5	-	TRBD1	TRBV30	TGTGCCTGGAGTGGGGGGACAGGGGGAGGTCAGCCCCAGCATTTT	CAWSGGTGGGQPQHF
TRBJ2-7	-	TRBD2	TRBV10-2	TGCGCCAGCAGTGAAAGACTAGCGGGAACCTACGAGCAGTACTTC	CASSERLAGTYEQYF
TRBJ1-1	-	TRBD1	TRBV5-5	TGTGCCAGCAGCTACCGGACAGGGATTCTCACTGAAGCTTTCTTT	CASSYRTGILTEAFF
TRBJ2-1	-	-	TRBV11-2	TGTGCCAGCAGCCTTTGGAGGGGGCAGTTCTTC	CASSLWRGQFF
TRBJ2-5	-	-	TRBV11-2	TGTGCCAGCAGCTCCCTCCTCGACAGGGAGGGCGAGACCCAGTACTTC	CASSSLLDREGETQYF
TRBJ1-4	-	-	TRBV14	TGTGCCAGCAGCCAAGGAGGGGGGATTAATGAAAAACTGTTTTTT	CASSQGGGINEKLFF
TRBJ2-7	-	TRBD1	TRBV29-1	TGCAGCGGTACGACAGGGGGTTTCTACGAGCAGTACTTC	CSGTTGGFYEQYF
TRBJ2-5	-	TRBD2	TRBV10-1	TGCGCCAGCAGTGAAGGGGGACTAGGGGCTAGGGAGACCCAGTACTTC	CASSEGGLGARETQYF
TRBJ2-1	few	TRBD2	TRBV7-6	TGTGCCAGCAGTCGAAGCGGGGGTGCCAATGAGCAGTTCTTC	CASSRSGGANEQFF
TRBJ1-1	-	-	TRBV30	TGTGCCTGGGGGGCGGGGGCAAGGGCTGAAGCTTTCTTT	CAWGAGARAEAFF
TRBJ2-3	-	TRBD2	TRBV6-4	TGTGCCAGCAGTGAGACTAGCGGTGGCACAGATACGCAGTATTTT	CASSETSGGTDTQYF
TRBJ1-4	once	TRBD1	TRBV27	TGTGCCAGCAGTCCCTCGACAGGGATTAATGAAAAACTGTTTTTT	CASSPSTGINEKLFF
TRBJ2-7	-	-	TRBV4-1	TGCGCCAGCAGCCAAGTCGATGGGGGACCCTACGAGCAGTACTTC	CASSQVDGGPYEQYF